This entry is about one TCR beta chain. The antigen remains unidentified. Reverse transcribed after extraction, RNA yielded cDNA as the sequencing template. This table comes from immunoSEQ multiplex PCR, and its TCRdb copy is limited to in-frame clones, with some not included. The table lists about 210,000 clones, roughly 64% of them singletons, with about 4% in the top ten. This entry is derived from a study of CD8+ T cells in alopecia areata. Broader study findings: Tofacitinib delivered significant drops in scalp clonality and in expanded CD8+ clones among the top 100.

The treatment here: oral pan-JAK inhibitor, 5-10 mg twice daily. Peripheral blood and lesional scalp punch biopsies came from alopecia areata patients. V was clipped by 8 bases and J by 2 bases, with 13 bases between them. Germline assignment: CDR1 SQVTM and CDR2 ANQGSEA. The length of the CDR3 is 12 residues. Sequenced material: CD4+ T cells sorted from blood, taken at week 4, from a patient treated with tofacitinib. The chain carries TRBV29-1 and TRBJ2-7; D possibly corresponds to TRBD1 (6 bases). This clonotype originated in a human donor with alopecia areata. The CDR3 sequence: CSYRTDAYEQYF. CDR3 bases: TGCAGCTATAGGACAGATGCCTACGAGCAGTACTTC.